This T cell receptor beta chain comes out of a study of blood T cell repertoires in COVID-19. About the research overall: Samples came from the United States, Italy and Spain, spanning acute and convalescent COVID-19. In each case, the material was cDNA or gDNA derived from T cells, B-cell-depleted T cells, or PBMCs.

Germline lookup yields CDR1 SNHLY and CDR2 FYNNEI. The CDR3 is made up of 14 amino acids. V lost 8 bases and J lost 1, with 15 bases in between. Under the authors' procedure: Amplified reference gene primers provided the basis for estimating nucleated cell counts. Method: immunoSEQ multiplex PCR; TCRdb's copy keeps in-frame clones and lacks some. The V and J calls and the clone size are those of that table, but D and trimming were determined from the DNA. Among tens of thousands of clones listed, more than 80% were seen once. V gene TRBV2 combines with J gene TRBJ2-7, with D tentatively TRBD2 (6 bases). The sequenced sample consisted of peripheral blood. This clonotype originated in a woman between 65 and 79 years old with acute or convalescent COVID-19. This CDR3 is CASALTSFSYEQYF. The CDR3 coding sequence is TGTGCCAGCGCCCTGACTAGTTTTTCCTACGAGCAGTACTTC.